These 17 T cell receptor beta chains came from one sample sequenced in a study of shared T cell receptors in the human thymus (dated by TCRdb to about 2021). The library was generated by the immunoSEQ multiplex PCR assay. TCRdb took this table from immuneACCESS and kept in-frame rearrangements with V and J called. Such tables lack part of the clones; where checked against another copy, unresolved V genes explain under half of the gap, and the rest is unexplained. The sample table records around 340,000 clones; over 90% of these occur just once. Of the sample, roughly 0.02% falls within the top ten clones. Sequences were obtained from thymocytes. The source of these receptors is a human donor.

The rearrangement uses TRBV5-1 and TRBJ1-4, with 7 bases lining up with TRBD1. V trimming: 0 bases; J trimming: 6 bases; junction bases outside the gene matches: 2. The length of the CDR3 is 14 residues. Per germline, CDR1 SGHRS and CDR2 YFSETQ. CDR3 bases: TGCGCCAGCAGCTTGGGACAGGGAGATGAAAAACTGTTTTTT. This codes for CASSLGQGDEKLFF.

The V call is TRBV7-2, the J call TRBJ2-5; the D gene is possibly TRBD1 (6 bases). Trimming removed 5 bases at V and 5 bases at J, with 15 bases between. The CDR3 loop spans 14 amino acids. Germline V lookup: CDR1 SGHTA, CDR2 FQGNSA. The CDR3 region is CASSGNRERETQYF. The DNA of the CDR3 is TGTGCCAGCAGCGGTAACAGGGAGAGGGAGACCCAGTACTTC.

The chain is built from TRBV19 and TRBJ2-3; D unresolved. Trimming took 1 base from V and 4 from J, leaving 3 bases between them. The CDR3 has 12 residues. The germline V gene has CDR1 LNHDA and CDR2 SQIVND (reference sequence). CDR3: CASSIVPDTQYF. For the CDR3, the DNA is TGTGCCAGTAGTATAGTCCCAGATACGCAGTATTTT.

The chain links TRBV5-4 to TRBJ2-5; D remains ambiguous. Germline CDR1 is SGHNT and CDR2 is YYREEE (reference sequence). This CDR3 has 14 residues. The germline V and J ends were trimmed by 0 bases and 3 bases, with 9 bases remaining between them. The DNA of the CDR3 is TGTGCCAGCAGCTTGGAGGTCAGCAAAGAGACCCAGTACTTC. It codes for CASSLEVSKETQYF.

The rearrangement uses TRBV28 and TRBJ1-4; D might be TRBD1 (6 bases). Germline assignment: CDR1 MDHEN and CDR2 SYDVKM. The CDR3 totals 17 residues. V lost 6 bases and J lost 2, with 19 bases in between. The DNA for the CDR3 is TGTGCCAGCAGCCAAACAGGGTCGGAGAAGACTAATGAAAAACTGTTTTTT. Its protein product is CASSQTGSEKTNEKLFF.

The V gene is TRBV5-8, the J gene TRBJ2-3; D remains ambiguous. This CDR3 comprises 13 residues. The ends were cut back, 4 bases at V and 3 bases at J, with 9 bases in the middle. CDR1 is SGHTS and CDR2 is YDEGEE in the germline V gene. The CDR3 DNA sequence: TGTGCCAGCAGCCTTCTACAGACAGATACGCAGTATTTT. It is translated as CASSLLQTDTQYF.

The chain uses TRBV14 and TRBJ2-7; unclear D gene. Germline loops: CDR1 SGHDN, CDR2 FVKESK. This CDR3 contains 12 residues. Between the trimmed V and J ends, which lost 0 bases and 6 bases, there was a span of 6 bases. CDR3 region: CASSQEGFEQYF. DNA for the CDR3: TGTGCCAGCAGCCAAGAAGGATTCGAGCAGTACTTC.

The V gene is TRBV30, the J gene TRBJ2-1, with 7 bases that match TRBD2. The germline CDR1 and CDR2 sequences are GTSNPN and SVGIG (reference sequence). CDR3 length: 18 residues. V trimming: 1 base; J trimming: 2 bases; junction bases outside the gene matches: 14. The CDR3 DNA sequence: TGTGCCTGGAGTGAGTTTGTCCCGGGACTACCGCCCTACAATGAGCAGTTCTTC. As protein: CAWSEFVPGLPPYNEQFF.

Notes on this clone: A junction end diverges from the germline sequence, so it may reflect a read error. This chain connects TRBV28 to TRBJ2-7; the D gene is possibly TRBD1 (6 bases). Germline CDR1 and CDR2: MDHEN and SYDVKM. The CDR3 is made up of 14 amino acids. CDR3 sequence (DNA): TGTGTCAGCAGTTTGTATGGACAGTCCTACGAGCAGTACTTC. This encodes CVSSLYGQSYEQYF.

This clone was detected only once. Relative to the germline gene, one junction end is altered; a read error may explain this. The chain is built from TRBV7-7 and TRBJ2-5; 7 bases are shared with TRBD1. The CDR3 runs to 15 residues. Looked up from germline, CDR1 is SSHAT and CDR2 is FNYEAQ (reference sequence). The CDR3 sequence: CASSLGGPGAETQYF. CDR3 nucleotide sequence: TGTGCTAGCAGCTTAGGGGGCCCCGGGGCAGAGACCCAGTACTTC.

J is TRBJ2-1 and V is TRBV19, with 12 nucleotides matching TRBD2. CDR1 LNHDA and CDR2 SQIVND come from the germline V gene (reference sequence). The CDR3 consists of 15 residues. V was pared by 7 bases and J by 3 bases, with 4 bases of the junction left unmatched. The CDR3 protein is CASTRTSGVYNEQFF. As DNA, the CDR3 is TGTGCCAGTACTAGGACTAGCGGGGTCTACAATGAGCAGTTCTTC. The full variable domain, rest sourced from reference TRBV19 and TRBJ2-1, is DGGITQSPKYLFRKEGQNVTLSCEQNLNHDAMYWYRQDPGQGLRLIYYSQIVNDFQKGDIAEGYSVSREKKESFPLTVTSAQKNPTAFYLCASTRTSGVYNEQFFGPGTRLTVL.

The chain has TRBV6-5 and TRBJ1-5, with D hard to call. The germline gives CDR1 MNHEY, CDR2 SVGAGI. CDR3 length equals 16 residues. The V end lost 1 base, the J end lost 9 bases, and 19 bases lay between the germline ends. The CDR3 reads CASSYLKSRRLGPQHF. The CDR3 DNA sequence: TGTGCCAGCAGTTACTTAAAGTCCCGGCGACTGGGGCCCCAGCATTTT.

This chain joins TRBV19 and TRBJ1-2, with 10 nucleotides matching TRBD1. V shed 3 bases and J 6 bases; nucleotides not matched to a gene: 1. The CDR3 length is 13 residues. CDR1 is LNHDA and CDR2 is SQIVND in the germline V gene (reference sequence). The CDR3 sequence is CASSIDRGHGYTF. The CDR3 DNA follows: TGTGCCAGTAGTATCGACAGGGGGCATGGCTACACCTTC.

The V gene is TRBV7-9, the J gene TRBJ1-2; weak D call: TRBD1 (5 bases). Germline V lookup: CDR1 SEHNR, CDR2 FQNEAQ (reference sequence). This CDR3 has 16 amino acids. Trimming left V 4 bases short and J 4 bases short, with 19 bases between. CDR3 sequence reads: CASSSLKGFPLYGYTF. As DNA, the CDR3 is TGTGCCAGCAGCTCTTTAAAGGGGTTCCCCCTCTATGGCTACACCTTC.

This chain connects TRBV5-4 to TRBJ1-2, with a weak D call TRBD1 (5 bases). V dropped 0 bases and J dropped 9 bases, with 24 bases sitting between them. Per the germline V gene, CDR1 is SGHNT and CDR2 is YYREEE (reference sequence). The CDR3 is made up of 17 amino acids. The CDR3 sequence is CASSLGGVGEKKQRYTF. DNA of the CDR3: TGTGCCAGCAGCTTGGGAGGAGTAGGGGAGAAAAAACAACGCTACACCTTC.

The CDR3 loop reads CASSFRDRGGEQYF. CDR3 in DNA: TGTGCCAGCAGTTTCCGGGACAGGGGCGGAGAGCAGTACTTC. The gene calls are TRBV27 and TRBJ2-7, with 10 bases matching TRBD1. J gave up 7 bases and V 3 bases, and 6 bases lay outside the gene matches. The germline V gene encodes CDR1 MNHEY and CDR2 SMNVEV (reference sequence). The CDR3 spans 14 residues.

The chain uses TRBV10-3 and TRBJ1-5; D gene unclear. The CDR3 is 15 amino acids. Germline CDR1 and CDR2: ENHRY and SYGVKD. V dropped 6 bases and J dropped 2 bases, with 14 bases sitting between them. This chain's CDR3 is CAISTGGSRNQPQHF. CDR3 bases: TGTGCCATCAGCACGGGAGGGAGCCGCAATCAGCCCCAGCATTTT.